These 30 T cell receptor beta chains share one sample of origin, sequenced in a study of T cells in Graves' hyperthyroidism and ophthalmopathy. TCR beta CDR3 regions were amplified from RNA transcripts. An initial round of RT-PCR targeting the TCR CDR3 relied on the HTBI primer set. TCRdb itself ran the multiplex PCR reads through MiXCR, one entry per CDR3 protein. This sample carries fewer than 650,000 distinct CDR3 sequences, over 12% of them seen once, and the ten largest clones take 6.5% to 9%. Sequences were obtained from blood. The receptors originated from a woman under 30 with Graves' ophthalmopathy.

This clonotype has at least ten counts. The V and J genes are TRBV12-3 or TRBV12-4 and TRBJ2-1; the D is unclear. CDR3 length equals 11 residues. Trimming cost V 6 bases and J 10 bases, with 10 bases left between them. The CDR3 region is CASRETAEQFF. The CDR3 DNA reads TGTGCCAGCAGGGAGACCGCGGAGCAGTTCTTC.

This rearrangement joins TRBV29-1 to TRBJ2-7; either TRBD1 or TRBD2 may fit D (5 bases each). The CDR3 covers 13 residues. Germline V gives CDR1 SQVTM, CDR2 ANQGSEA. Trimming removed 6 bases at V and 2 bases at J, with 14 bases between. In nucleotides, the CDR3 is TGCAGCGTGAGAAGCCAGGGACCCTACGAGCAGTACTTC. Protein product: CSVRSQGPYEQYF.

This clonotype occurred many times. CDR3 loop: CASSLRGVVYLGQFF. The CDR3 coding sequence is TGTGCCAGCAGCTTACGCGGGGTCGTGTACCTGGGGCAGTTCTTC. J is TRBJ2-1 and V is TRBV7-9; TRBD2 might be the D (6 bases). Germline-derived CDR1 and CDR2 are SEHNR and FQNEAQ (reference sequence). The CDR3 runs to 15 residues. V lost 2 bases and J lost 12, with 20 bases in between.

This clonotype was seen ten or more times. CDR3 coding DNA: TGTGCCAGCAGCCGAGGGGGTTTCAATCAGCCCCAGCATTTT. Translation: CASSRGGFNQPQHF. The J gene is TRBJ1-5, the V gene TRBV7-9; D may be TRBD1 (6 bases). V shed 5 bases and J shed 3 bases, with 11 bases lying between them. CDR1 is SEHNR, CDR2 FQNEAQ, per germline (reference sequence). This CDR3 region has 14 residues.

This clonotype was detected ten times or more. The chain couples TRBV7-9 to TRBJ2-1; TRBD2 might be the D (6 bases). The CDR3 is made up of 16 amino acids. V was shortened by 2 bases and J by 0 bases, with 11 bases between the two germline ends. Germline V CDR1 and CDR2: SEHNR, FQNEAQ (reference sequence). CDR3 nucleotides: TGTGCCAGCAGCTTATTAGGTAGCGGCTCCTACAATGAGCAGTTCTTC. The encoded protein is CASSLLGSGSYNEQFF.

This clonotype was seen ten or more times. The CDR3 DNA reads TGTGCCAGCAGCTTGCTACAGGGCACTGAAGCTTTCTTT. Protein sequence: CASSLLQGTEAFF. The chain is built from TRBV12-3 or TRBV12-4 and TRBJ1-1; D is possibly TRBD1 (6 bases). There are 13 residues in the CDR3. The V and J ends lost 6 bases and 4 bases respectively, with 12 bases between them.

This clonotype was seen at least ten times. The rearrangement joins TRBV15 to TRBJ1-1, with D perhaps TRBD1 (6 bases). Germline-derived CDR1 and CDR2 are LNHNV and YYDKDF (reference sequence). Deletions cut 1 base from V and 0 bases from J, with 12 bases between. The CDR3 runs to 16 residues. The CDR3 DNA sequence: TGTGCCACCAGCAGAGGACGAGGGGGACTGAACACTGAAGCTTTCTTT. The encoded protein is CATSRGRGGLNTEAFF.

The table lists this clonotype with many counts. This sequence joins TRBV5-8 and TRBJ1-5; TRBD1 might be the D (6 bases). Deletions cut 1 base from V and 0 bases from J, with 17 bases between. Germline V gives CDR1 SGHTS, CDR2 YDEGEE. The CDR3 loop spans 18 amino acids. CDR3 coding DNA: TGTGCCAGCAGCTTGACCCTAATTACAGGGAATAGCAATCAGCCCCAGCATTTT. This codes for CASSLTLITGNSNQPQHF.

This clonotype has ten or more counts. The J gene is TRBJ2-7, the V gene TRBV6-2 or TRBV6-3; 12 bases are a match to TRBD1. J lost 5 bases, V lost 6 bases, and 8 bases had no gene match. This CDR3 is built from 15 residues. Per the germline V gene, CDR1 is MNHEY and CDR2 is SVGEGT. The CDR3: CASRPSGTGGDEQYF. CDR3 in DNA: TGTGCCAGCAGGCCTTCCGGGACAGGGGGCGACGAGCAGTACTTC.

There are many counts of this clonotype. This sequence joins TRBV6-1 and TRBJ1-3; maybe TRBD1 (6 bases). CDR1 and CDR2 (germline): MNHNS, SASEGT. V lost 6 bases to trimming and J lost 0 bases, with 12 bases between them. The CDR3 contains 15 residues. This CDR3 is CASRRTASSGNTIYF. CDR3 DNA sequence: TGTGCCAGCAGGCGGACAGCAAGCTCTGGAAACACCATATATTTT.

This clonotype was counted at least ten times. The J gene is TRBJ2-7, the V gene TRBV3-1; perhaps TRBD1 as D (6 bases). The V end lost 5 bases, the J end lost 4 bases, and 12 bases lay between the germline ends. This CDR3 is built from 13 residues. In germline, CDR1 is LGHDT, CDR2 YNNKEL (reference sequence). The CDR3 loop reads CASSSGTWYEQYF. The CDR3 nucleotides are TGTGCCAGCAGCTCCGGGACATGGTACGAGCAGTACTTC.

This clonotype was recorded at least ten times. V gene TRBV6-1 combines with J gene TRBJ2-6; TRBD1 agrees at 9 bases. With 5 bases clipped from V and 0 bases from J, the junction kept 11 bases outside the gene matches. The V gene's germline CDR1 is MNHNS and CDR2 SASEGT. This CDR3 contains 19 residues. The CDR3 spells CASSYLPGQGFSGANVLTF. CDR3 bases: TGTGCCAGCAGTTATCTCCCGGGACAGGGTTTCTCTGGGGCCAACGTCCTGACTTTC.

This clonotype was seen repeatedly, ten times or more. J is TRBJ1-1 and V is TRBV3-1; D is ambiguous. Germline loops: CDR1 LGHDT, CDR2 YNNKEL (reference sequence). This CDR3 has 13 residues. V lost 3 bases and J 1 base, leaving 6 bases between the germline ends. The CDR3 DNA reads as TGTGCCAGCAGCCATTTGAGGAACACTGAAGCTTTCTTT. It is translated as CASSHLRNTEAFF.

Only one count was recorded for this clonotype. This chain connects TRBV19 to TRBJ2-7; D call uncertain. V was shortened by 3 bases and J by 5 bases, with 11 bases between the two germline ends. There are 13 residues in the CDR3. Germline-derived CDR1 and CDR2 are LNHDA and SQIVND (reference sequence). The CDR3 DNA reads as TGTGCCAGTAGTATGGGTGGGATCGACGAGCAGTACTTC. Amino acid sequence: CASSMGGIDEQYF.

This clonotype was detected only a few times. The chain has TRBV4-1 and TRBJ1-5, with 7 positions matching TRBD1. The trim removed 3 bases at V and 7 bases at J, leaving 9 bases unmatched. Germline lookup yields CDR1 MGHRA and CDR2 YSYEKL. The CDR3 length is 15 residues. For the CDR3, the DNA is TGCGCCAGCAGCCAGGGCAGGGGGGAGGGCCAGCCCCAGCATTTT. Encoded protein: CASSQGRGEGQPQHF.

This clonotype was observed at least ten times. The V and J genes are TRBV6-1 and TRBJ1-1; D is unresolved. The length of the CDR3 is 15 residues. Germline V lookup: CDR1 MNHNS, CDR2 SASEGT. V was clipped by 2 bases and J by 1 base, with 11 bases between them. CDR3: CASSEIWGGNTEAFF. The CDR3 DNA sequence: TGTGCCAGCAGTGAAATATGGGGAGGGAACACTGAAGCTTTCTTT.

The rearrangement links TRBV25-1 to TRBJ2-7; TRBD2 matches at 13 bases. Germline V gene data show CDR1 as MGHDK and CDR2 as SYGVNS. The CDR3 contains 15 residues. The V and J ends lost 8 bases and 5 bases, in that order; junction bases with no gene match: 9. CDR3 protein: CASATTSGRPDEQYF. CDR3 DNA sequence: TGTGCCAGCGCGACGACTAGCGGGAGGCCTGACGAGCAGTACTTC.

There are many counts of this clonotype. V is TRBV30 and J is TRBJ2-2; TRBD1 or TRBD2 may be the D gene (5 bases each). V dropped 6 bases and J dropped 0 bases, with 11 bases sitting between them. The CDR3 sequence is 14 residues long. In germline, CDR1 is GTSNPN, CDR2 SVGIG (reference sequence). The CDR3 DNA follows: TGTGCCTGCGGTGGGACGGCGAACACCGGGGAGCTGTTTTTT. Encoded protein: CACGGTANTGELFF.

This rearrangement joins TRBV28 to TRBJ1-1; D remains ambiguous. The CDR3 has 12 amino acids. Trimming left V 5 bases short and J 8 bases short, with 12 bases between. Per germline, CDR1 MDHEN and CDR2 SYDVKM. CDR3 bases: TGTGCCAGCAGTGAGGACGGGAAAGAAGCTTTCTTT. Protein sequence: CASSEDGKEAFF.

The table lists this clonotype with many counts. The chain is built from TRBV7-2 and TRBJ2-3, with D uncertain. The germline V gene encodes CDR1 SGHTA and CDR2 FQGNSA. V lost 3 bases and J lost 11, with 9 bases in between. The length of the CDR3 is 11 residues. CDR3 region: CASSFSAWQYF. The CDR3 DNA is TGTGCCAGCAGCTTTTCAGCGTGGCAGTATTTT.

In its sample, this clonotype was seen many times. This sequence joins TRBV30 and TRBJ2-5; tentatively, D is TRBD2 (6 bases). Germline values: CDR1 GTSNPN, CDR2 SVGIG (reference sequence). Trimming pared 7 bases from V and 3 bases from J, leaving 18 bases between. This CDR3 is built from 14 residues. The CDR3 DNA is TGTGCCTTCTATAGCGGTAACCGTAAAGAGACCCAGTACTTC. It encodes CAFYSGNRKETQYF.

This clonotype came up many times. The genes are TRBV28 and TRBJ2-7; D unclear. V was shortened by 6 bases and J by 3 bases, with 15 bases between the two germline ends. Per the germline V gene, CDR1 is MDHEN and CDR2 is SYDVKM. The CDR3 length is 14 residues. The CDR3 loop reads CASSPPDRYYEQYF. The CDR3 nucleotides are TGTGCCAGCAGCCCCCCTGACCGGTACTACGAGCAGTACTTC.

The DNA for the CDR3 is TGTGCCAGCAGCTTAGGCCGGACAGGAGACTACGAGCAGTACTTC. Translated, it gives CASSLGRTGDYEQYF. The J gene is TRBJ2-7, the V gene TRBV11-2; 7 bases are a match to TRBD1. Trimming at V came to 1 base and at J to 3 bases, leaving 6 bases not matched to a gene. Germline CDR1 is SGHAT and CDR2 is FQNNGV. CDR3 length equals 15 residues.

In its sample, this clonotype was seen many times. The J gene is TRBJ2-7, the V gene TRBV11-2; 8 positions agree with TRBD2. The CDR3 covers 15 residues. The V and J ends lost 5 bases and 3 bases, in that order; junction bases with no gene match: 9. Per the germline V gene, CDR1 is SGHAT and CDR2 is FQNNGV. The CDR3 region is CASSPTGTRGYEQYF. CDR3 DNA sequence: TGTGCCAGCAGCCCGACCGGGACTAGGGGCTACGAGCAGTACTTC.

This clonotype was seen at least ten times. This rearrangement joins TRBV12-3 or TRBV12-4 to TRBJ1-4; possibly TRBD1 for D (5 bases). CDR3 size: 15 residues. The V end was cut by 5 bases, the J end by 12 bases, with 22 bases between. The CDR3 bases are TGTGCCAGCAGTCCTGGACACAATATGAATTGGGAACTGTTTTTT. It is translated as CASSPGHNMNWELFF.

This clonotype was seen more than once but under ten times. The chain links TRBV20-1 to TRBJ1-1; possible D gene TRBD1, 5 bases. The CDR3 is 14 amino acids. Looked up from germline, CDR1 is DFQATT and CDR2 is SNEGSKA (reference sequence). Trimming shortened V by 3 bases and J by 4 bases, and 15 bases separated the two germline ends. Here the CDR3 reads CSARLLREGTEAFF. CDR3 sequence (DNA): TGCAGTGCTAGGCTACTCAGGGAGGGCACTGAAGCTTTCTTT.

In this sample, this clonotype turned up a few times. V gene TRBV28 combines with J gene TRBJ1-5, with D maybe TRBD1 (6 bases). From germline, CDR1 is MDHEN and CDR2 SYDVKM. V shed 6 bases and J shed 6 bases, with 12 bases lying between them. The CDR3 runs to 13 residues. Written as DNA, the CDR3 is TGTGCCAGCAGCCCCACCAGGGGTCAGCCCCAGCATTTT. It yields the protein CASSPTRGQPQHF.

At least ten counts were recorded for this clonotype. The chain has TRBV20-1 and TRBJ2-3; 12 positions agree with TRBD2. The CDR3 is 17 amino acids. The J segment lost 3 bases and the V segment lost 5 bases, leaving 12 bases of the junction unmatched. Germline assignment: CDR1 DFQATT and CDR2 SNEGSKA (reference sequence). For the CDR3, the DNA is TGCAGTGCTCAACCTCTGACTAGCGGGAGTGGGACAGATACGCAGTATTTT. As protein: CSAQPLTSGSGTDTQYF.

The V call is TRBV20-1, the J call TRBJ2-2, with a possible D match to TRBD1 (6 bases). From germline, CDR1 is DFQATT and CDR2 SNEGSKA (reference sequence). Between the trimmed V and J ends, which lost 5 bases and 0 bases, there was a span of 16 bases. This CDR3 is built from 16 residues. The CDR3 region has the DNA TGCAGTGCTCCGCCCTTTAGGGGGTCGAACACCGGGGAGCTGTTTTTT. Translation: CSAPPFRGSNTGELFF.

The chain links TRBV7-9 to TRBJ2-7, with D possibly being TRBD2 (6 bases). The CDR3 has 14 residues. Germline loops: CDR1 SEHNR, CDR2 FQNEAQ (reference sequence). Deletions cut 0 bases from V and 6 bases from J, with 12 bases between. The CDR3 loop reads CASSLAWGGSEQYF. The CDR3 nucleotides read TGTGCCAGCAGCTTAGCGTGGGGAGGTTCCGAGCAGTACTTC.